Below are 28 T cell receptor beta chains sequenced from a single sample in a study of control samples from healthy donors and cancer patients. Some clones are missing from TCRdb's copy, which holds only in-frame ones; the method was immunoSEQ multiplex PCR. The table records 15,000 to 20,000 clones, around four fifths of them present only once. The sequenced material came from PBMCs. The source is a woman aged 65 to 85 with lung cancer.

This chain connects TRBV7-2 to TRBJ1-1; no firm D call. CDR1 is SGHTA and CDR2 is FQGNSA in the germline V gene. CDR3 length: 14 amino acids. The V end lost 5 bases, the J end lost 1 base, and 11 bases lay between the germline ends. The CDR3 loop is CASSLGFANTEAFF. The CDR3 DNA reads TGTGCCAGCAGCCTAGGGTTCGCGAACACTGAAGCTTTCTTT.

The CDR3 region has the DNA TGTGCCAGTAGTAAATGGACTACCTACGAGCAGTACTTC. This gives the protein CASSKWTTYEQYF. The J gene is TRBJ2-7, the V gene TRBV19, with a tentative D call TRBD2 (6 bases). Germline V gene data show CDR1 as LNHDA and CDR2 as SQIVND (reference sequence). Trimming removed 4 bases at V and 2 bases at J, with 9 bases between. The CDR3 spans 13 residues.

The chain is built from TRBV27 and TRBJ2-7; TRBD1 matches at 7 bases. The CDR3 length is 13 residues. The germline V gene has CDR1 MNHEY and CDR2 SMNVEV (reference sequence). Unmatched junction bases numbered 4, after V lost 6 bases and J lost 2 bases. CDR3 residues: CASSGQETYEQYF. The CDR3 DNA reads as TGTGCCAGCAGCGGACAGGAAACCTACGAGCAGTACTTC.

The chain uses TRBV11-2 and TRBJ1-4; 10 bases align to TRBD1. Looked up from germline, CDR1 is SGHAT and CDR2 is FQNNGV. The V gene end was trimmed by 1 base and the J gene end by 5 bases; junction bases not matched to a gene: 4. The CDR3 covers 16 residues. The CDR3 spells CASSLGTGQGNEKLFF. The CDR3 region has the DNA TGTGCCAGCAGCTTAGGAACGGGACAGGGGAATGAAAAACTGTTTTTT.

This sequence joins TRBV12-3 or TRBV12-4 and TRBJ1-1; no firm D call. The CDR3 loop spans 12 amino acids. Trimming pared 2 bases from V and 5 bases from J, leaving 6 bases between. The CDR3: CASSLWVTEAFF. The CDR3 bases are TGTGCCAGCAGTTTATGGGTTACTGAAGCTTTCTTT.

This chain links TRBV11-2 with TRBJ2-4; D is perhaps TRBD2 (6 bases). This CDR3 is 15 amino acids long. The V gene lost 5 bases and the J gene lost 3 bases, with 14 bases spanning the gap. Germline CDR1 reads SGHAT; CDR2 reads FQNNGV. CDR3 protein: CASSPLREFKNIQYF. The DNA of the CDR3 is TGTGCCAGCAGCCCGCTGCGGGAATTCAAAAACATTCAGTACTTC.

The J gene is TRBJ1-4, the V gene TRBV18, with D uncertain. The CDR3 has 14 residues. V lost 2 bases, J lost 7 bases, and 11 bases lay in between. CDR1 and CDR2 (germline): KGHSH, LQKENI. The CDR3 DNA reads TGTGCCAGCTCACCAGCGCTCACAGCTGAAAAACTGTTTTTT. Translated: CASSPALTAEKLFF.

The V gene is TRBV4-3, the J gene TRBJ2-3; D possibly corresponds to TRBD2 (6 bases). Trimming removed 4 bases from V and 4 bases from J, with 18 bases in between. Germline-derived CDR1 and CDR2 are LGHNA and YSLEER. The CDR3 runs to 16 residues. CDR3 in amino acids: CASSLQEGARADTQYF. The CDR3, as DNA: TGCGCCAGCAGCCTCCAGGAGGGAGCTCGCGCAGATACGCAGTATTTT.

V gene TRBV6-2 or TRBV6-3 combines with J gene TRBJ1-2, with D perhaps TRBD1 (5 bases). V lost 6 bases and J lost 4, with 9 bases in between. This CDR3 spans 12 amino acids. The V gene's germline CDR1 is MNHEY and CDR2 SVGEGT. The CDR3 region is CASSQGLYGYTF. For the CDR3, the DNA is TGTGCCAGCAGCCAGGGACTCTATGGCTACACCTTC.

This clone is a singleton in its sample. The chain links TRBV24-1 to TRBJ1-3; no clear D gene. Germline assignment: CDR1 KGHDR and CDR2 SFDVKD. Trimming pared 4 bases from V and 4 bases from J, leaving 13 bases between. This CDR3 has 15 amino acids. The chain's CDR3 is CATSDPSRSGNTIYF. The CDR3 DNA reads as TGTGCCACCAGTGACCCTTCAAGGTCCGGAAACACCATATATTTT.

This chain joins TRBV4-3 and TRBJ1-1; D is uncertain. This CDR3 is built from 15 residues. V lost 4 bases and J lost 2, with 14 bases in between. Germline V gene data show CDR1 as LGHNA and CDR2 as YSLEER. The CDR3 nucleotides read TGCGCCAGCAGCCCTAACTACGGGTTAAACACTGAAGCTTTCTTT. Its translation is CASSPNYGLNTEAFF.

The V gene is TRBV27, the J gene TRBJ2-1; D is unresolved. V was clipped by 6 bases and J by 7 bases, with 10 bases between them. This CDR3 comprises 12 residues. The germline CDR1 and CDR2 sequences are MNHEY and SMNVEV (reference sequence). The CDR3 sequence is CASRLLGNEQFF. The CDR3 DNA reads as TGTGCCAGCAGGCTCCTCGGGAATGAGCAGTTCTTC.

Here the CDR3 reads CASNGKDRGGNTEAFF. The CDR3 DNA sequence: TGTGCCTCCAATGGGAAGGACAGGGGTGGGAACACTGAAGCTTTCTTT. The chain joins TRBV30 to TRBJ1-1; 9 bases are shared with TRBD1. Germline V gives CDR1 GTSNPN, CDR2 SVGIG (reference sequence). CDR3 length: 16 residues. V was pared by 7 bases and J by 1 base, with 13 bases of the junction left unmatched.

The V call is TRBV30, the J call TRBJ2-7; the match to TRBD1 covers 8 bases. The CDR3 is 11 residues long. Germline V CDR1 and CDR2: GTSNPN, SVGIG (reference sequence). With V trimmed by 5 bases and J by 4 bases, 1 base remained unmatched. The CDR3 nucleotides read TGTGCCTGGGGGGACAGGTACGAGCAGTACTTC. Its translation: CAWGDRYEQYF. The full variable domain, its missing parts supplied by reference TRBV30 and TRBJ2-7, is SQTIHQWPATLVQPVGSPLSLECTVEGTSNPNLYWYRQAAGRGLQLLFYSVGIGQISSEVPQNLSASRPQDRQFILSSKKLLLSDSGFYLCAWGDRYEQYFGPGTRLTVT.

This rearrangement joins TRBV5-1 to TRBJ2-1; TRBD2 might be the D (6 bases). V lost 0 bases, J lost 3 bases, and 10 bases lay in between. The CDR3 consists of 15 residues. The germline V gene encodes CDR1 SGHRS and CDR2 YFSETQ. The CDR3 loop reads CASSLDVADYNEQFF. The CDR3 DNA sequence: TGCGCCAGCAGCTTGGACGTAGCGGACTACAATGAGCAGTTCTTC.

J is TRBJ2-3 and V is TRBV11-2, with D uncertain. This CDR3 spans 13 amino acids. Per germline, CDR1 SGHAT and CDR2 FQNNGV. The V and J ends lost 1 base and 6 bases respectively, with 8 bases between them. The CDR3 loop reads CASSLVSWDTQYF. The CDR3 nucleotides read TGTGCCAGCAGCTTAGTGTCCTGGGATACGCAGTATTTT.

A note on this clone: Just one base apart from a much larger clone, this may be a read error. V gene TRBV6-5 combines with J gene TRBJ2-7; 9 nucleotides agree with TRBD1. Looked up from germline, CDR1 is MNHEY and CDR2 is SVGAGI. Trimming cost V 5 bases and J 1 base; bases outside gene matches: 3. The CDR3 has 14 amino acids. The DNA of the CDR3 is TGTGCCAGCAGTCCCGGGACAGGGTCCTACGAGCAGTACTTC. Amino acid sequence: CASSPGTGSYEQYF.

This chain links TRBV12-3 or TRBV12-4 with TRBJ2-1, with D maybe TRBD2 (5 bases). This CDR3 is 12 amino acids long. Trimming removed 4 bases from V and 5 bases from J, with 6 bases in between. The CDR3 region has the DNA TGTGCCAGCAGTTCGGGAAACAATGAGCAGTTCTTC. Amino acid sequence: CASSSGNNEQFF.

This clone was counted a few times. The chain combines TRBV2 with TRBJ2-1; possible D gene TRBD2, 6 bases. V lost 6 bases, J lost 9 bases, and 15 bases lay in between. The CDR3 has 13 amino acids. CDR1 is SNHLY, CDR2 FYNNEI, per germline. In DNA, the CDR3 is TGTGCCAGCAGGCGGGACCAGTGGGGTGAGCAGTTCTTC. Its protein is CASRRDQWGEQFF. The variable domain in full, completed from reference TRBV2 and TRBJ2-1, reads EPEVTQTPSHQVTQMGQEVILRCVPISNHLYFYWYRQILGQKVEFLVSFYNNEISEKSEIFDDQFSVERPDGSNFTLKIRSTKLEDSAMYFCASRRDQWGEQFFGPGTRLTVL.

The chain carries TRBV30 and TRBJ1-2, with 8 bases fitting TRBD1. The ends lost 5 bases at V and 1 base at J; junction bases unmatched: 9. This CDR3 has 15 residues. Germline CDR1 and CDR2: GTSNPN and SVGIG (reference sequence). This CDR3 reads CAWSAPGQGNYGYTF. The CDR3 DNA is TGTGCCTGGTCCGCCCCCGGACAGGGTAACTATGGCTACACCTTC.

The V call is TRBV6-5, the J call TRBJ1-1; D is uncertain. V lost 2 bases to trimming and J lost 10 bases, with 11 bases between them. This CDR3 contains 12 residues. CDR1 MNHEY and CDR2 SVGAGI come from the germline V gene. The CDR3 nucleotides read TGTGCCAGCAGTTACCGAGGAGGGCTAGCTTTCTTT. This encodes CASSYRGGLAFF.

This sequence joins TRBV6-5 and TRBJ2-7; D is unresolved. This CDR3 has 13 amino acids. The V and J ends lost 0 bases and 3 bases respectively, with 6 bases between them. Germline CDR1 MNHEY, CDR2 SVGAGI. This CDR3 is CASSYSSLYEQYF. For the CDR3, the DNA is TGTGCCAGCAGTTACTCTTCCCTCTACGAGCAGTACTTC.

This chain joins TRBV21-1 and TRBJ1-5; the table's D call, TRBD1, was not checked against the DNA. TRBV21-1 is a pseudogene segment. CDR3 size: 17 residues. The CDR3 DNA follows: TGTGCCAGCAGCAAACGAAACGCGTTGGGCAGCAATCAGCCCCAGCATTTT. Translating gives CASSKRNALGSNQPQHF.

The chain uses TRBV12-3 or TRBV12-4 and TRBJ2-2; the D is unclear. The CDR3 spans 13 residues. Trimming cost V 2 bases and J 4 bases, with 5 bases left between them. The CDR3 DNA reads TGTGCCAGCAGTTTACAGTCCACCGGGGAGCTGTTTTTT. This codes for CASSLQSTGELFF.

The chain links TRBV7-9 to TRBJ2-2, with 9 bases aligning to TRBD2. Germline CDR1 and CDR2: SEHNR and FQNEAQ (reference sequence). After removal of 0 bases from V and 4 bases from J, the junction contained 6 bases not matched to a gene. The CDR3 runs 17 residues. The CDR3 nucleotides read TGTGCCAGCAGCTTAGCGCCGAGACTAGCGGCCACCGGGGAGCTGTTTTTT. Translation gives CASSLAPRLAATGELFF. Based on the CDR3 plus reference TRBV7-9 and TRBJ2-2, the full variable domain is DTGVSQNPRHKITKRGQNVTFRCDPISEHNRLYWYRQTLGQGPEFLTYFQNEAQLEKSRLLSDRFSAERPKGSFSTLEIQRTEQGDSAMYLCASSLAPRLAATGELFFGEGSRLTVL.

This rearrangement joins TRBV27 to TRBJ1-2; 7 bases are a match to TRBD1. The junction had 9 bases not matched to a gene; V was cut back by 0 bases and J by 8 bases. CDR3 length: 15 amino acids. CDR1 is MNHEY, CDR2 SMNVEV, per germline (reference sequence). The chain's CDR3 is CASSLSRGGASGYTF. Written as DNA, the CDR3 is TGTGCCAGCAGTTTATCCCGAGGGGGCGCCTCCGGCTACACCTTC.

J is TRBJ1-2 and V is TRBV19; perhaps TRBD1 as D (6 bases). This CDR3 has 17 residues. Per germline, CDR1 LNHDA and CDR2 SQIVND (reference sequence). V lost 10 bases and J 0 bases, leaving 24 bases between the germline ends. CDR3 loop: CATYDRHNSFTNYGYTF. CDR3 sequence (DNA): TGTGCCACCTACGACAGGCACAACTCCTTTACTAACTATGGCTACACCTTC. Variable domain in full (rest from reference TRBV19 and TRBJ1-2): DGGITQSPKYLFRKEGQNVTLSCEQNLNHDAMYWYRQDPGQGLRLIYYSQIVNDFQKGDIAEGYSVSREKKESFPLTVTSAQKNPTAFYLCATYDRHNSFTNYGYTFGSGTRLTVV.

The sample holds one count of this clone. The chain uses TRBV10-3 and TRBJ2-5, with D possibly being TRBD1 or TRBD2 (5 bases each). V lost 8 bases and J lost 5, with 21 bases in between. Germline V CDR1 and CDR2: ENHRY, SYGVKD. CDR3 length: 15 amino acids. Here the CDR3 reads CAIGPGTGFGETQYF. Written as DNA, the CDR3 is TGTGCCATCGGACCGGGGACGGGGTTCGGTGAGACCCAGTACTTC.